What follows describes a single T cell receptor (beta chain). Its target is not known. The data originate from a study of T cell responses to AZD1222 COVID-19 vaccine. The V end was cut by 4 bases, the J end by 1 base, with 12 bases between. Per the germline V gene, CDR1 is SNHLY and CDR2 is FYNNEI. This CDR3 comprises 15 residues. Assay used: immunoSEQ multiplex PCR; TCRdb lists only in-frame clones, some missing. Among 180,000 or so clones listed, 85% to 95% were seen once. Broader study findings: Most donors were white British, females outnumbered males, and clonal diversity was possibly underestimated.

This TCR came from an adult who received the MenACWY meningococcal vaccine as a control. The V and J genes are TRBV2 and TRBJ2-3, with D maybe TRBD1 (6 bases). Sequencing was performed on peripheral blood, taken 28 days after the second dose of the MenACWY control vaccine. The CDR3 coding sequence is TGTGCCAGCAGTGGTCGACAGGCCCGCACAGATACGCAGTATTTT. This sequence encodes CASSGRQARTDTQYF.